Listed below are T cell receptor beta chains from one sample, sequenced in a study of T cells after yellow fever vaccination. TCRdb redid the calling of the 5' RACE reads with MiXCR, one entry per CDR3 protein. The table has 100,000 to 150,000 distinct CDR3 sequences, almost 9% seen once; the top ten hold approximately 39%. Sequenced material: CD8+ T cells sorted from PBMCs, taken on the day of the yellow fever booster vaccination. The receptors derive from a man between 18 and 35 years old who received the YFV17D yellow fever vaccine. Both conserved end residues are part of each CDR3. Fields, in order: clone size, V gene, J gene, D gene, CDR3 DNA, CDR3 protein. The D gene is left open where the match is weak. Not every row has a clone size; where given, it reads once, few, many or a size class.

clone size: many
V gene: TRBV4-1
J gene: TRBJ2-2
D gene: TRBD1
CDR3 DNA: TGCGCCAGCAGTTGGACAGGGAGCTCTATCGGGGAGCTGTTTTTT
CDR3 protein: CASSWTGSSIGELFF

clone size: NA
V gene: TRBV6-2/TRBV6-3
J gene: TRBJ1-1
D gene: NA
CDR3 DNA: TGTGCCAGCAGTGGGAGGGCCCACTTGGTTGCCACTGAAGCTTTCTTT
CDR3 protein: CASSGRAHLVATEAFF

clone size: NA
V gene: TRBV4-1
J gene: TRBJ2-1
D gene: TRBD2
CDR3 DNA: TGCGCCAGCAGCCAAGACCTAGCGGGGGGGCTCAATGAGCAGTTCTTC
CDR3 protein: CASSQDLAGGLNEQFF

clone size: many
V gene: TRBV28
J gene: TRBJ2-3
D gene: NA
CDR3 DNA: TGTGCCAGCAGTCTCGATTGGACAGATACGCAGTATTTT
CDR3 protein: CASSLDWTDTQYF

clone size: few
V gene: TRBV11-2
J gene: TRBJ1-4
D gene: TRBD1
CDR3 DNA: TGTGCCAGCAGCTACAGGGGGACTAATGAAAAACTGTTTTTT
CDR3 protein: CASSYRGTNEKLFF

clone size: NA
V gene: TRBV11-2
J gene: TRBJ1-2
D gene: NA
CDR3 DNA: TGTGCCAGCAGCTCCGCGAGCCAGACGCTTAACTATGGCTACACCTTC
CDR3 protein: CASSSASQTLNYGYTF

clone size: many
V gene: TRBV12-3/TRBV12-4
J gene: TRBJ2-1
D gene: NA
CDR3 DNA: TGTGCCAGCAGTTTAATCCAGGGTCTAATCGATGAGCAGTTCTTC
CDR3 protein: CASSLIQGLIDEQFF

clone size: many
V gene: TRBV5-5
J gene: TRBJ1-1
D gene: NA
CDR3 DNA: TGTGCCAGCAGCTTATTCCAGGGCACTGAAGCTTTCTTT
CDR3 protein: CASSLFQGTEAFF

clone size: NA
V gene: TRBV5-5
J gene: TRBJ2-1
D gene: TRBD2
CDR3 DNA: TGTGCCAGCAGCTTGACTAGCGGGGGGGCGGCTGAGCAGTTCTTC
CDR3 protein: CASSLTSGGAAEQFF

clone size: many
V gene: TRBV7-6
J gene: TRBJ2-5
D gene: NA
CDR3 DNA: TGTGCCAGCAGCCCCCGGGGCCGAGGACCGGGTCAGACCCAGTACTTC
CDR3 protein: CASSPRGRGPGQTQYF

clone size: NA
V gene: TRBV11-2
J gene: TRBJ1-2
D gene: NA
CDR3 DNA: TGTGCCAGCAGCTCTCTGGGGACGGCCTATGGCTACACCTTC
CDR3 protein: CASSSLGTAYGYTF